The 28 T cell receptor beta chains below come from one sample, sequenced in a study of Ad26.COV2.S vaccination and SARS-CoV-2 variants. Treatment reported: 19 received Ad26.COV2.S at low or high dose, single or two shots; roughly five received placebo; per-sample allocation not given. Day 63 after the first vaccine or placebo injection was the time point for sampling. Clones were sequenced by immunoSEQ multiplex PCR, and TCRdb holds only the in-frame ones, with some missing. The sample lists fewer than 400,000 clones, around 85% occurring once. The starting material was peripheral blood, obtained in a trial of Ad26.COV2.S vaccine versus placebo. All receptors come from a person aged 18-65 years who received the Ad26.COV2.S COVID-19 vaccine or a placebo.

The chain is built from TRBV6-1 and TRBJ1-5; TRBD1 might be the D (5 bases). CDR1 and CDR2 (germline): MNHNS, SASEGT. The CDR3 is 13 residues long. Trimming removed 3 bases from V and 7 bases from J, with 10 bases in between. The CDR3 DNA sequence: TGTGCCAGCAGTGACGGGGGTCAACAGCCCCAGCATTTT. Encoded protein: CASSDGGQQPQHF.

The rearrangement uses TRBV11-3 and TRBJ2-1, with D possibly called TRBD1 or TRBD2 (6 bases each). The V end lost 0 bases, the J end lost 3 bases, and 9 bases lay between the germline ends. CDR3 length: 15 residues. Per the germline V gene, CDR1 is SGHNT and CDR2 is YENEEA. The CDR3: CASSLEGGLYNEQFF. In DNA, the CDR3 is TGTGCCAGCAGCTTAGAGGGGGGCCTCTACAATGAGCAGTTCTTC.

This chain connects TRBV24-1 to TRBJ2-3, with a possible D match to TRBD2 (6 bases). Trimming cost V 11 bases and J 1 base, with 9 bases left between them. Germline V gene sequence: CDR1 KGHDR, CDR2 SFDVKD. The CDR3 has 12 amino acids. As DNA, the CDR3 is TGTGCCATCGGAGGGGGCACAGATACGCAGTATTTT. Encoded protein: CAIGGGTDTQYF.

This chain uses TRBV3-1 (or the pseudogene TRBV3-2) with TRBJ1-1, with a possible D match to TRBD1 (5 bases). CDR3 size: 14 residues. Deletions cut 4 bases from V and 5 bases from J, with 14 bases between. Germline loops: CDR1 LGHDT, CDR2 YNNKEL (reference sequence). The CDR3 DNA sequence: TGTGCCAGCAGCCTGTTCAGGGAGGGTACTGAAGCTTTCTTT. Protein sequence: CASSLFREGTEAFF.

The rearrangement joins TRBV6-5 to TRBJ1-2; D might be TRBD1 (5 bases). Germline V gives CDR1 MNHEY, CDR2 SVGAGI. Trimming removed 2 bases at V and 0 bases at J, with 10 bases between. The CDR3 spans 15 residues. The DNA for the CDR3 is TGTGCCAGCAGTTACGGGGGGGAATCTAACTATGGCTACACCTTC. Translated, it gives CASSYGGESNYGYTF.

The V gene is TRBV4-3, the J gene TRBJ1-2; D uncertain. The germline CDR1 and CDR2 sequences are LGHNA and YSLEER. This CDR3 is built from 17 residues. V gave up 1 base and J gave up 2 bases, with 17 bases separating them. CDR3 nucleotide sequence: TGCGCCAGCAGCCAAGCCCAATCCCAAAGAGCCAACTATGGCTACACCTTC. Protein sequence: CASSQAQSQRANYGYTF.

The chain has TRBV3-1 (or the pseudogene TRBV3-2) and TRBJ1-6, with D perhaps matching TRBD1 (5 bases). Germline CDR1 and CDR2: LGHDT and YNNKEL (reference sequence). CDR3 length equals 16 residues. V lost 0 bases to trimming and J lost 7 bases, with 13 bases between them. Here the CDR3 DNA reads TGTGCCAGCAGCCAAGATCCGCAGGGCGCCAATTCACCCCTCCACTTT. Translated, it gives CASSQDPQGANSPLHF.

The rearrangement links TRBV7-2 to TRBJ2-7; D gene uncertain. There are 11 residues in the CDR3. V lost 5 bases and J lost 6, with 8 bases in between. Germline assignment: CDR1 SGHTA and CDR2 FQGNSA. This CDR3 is CASSRRGEQYF. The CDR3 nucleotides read TGTGCCAGCAGCCGACGAGGCGAGCAGTACTTC.

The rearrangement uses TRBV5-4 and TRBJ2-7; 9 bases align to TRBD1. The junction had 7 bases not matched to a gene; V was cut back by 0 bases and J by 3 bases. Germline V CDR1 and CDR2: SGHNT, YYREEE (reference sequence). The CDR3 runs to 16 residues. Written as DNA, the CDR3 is TGTGCCAGCAGCTTGGGTGAGACAGGGGGTCACTACGAGCAGTACTTC. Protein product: CASSLGETGGHYEQYF. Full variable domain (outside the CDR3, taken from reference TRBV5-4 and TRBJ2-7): ETGVTQSPTHLIKTRGQQVTLRCSSQSGHNTVSWYQQALGQGPQFIFQYYREEENGRGNFPPRFSGLQFPNYSSELNVNALELDDSALYLCASSLGETGGHYEQYFGPGTRLTVT.

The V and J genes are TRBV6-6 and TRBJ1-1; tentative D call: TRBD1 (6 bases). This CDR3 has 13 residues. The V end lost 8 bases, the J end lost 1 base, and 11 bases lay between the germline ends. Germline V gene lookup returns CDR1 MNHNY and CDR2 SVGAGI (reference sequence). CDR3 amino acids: CASREGENTEAFF. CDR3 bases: TGTGCCAGCCGAGAGGGGGAGAACACTGAAGCTTTCTTT.

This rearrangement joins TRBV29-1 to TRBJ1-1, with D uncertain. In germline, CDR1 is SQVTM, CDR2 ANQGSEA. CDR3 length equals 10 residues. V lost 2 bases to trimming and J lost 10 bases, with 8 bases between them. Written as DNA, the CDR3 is TGCAGCGTTGAAAACAGAGGAGCTTTCTTT. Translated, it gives CSVENRGAFF.

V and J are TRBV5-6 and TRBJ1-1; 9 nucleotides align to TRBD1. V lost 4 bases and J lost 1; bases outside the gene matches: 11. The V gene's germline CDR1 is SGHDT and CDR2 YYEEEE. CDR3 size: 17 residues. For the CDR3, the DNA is TGTGCCAGCAGCAGATATCCCGGGACAGGGTGGAACACTGAAGCTTTCTTT. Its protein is CASSRYPGTGWNTEAFF.

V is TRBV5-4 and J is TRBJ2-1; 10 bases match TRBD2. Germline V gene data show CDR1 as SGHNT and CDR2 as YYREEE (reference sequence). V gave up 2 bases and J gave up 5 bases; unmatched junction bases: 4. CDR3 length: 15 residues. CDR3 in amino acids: CASSLLAGRDNEQFF. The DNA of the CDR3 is TGTGCCAGCAGCTTACTAGCGGGGAGAGACAATGAGCAGTTCTTC.

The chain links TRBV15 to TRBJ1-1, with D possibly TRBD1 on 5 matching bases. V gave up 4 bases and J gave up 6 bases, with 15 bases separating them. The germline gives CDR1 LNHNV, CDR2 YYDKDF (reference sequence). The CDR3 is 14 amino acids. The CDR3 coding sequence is TGTGCCACCAGCAAGAGATGGGGGTCATCTGAAGCTTTCTTT. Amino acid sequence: CATSKRWGSSEAFF.

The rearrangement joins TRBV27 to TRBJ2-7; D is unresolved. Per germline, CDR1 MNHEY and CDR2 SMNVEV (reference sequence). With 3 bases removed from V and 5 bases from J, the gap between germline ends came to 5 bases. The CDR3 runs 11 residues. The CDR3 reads CASSFLDEQYF. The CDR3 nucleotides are TGTGCCAGCAGTTTTCTTGACGAGCAGTACTTC.

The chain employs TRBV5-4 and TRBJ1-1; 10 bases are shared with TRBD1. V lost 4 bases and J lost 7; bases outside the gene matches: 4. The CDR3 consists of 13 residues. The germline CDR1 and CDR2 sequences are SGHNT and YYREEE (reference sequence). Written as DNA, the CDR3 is TGTGCCAGCAGCCCGACAGGGGGCGATGAAGCTTTCTTT. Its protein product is CASSPTGGDEAFF.

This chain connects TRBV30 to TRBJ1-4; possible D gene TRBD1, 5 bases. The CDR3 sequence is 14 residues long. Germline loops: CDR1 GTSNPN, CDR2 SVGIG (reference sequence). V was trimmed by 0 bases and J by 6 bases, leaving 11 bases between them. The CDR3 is CAWSVRGGDEKLFF. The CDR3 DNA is TGTGCCTGGAGTGTACGTGGGGGGGATGAAAAACTGTTTTTT.

The CDR3 protein is CASSDGGEAGQTHTEAFF. The CDR3 DNA follows: TGTGCCAGCAGTGATGGGGGGGAGGCAGGCCAAACTCACACTGAAGCTTTCTTT. The V call is TRBV2, the J call TRBJ1-1; tentative D call: TRBD1 (5 bases). The germline V gene encodes CDR1 SNHLY and CDR2 FYNNEI. This CDR3 has 18 residues. V was clipped by 3 bases and J by 3 bases, with 23 bases between them.

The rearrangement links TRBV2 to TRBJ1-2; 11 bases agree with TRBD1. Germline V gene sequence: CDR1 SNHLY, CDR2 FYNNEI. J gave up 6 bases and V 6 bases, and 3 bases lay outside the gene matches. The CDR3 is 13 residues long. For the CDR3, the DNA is TGTGCCAGCAGGGACAGGGGGCGCGATGGCTACACCTTC. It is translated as CASRDRGRDGYTF.

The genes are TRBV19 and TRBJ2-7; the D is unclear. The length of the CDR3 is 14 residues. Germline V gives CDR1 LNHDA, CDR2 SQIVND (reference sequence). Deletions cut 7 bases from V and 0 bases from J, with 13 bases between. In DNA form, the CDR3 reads TGTGCCAGTAACGAGGACCCCAGCTCCTACGAGCAGTACTTC. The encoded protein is CASNEDPSSYEQYF.

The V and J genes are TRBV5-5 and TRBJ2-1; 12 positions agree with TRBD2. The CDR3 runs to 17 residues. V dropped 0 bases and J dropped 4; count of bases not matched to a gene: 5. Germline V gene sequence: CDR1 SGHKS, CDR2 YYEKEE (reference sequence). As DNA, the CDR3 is TGTGCCAGCAGCTTGGCGACTAGCGGGGGCCGTTACAATGAGCAGTTCTTC. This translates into CASSLATSGGRYNEQFF. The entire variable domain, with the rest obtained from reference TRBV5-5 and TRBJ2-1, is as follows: DAGVTQSPTHLIKTRGQQVTLRCSPISGHKSVSWYQQVLGQGPQFIFQYYEKEERGRGNFPDRFSARQFPNYSSELNVNALLLGDSALYLCASSLATSGGRYNEQFFGPGTRLTVL.

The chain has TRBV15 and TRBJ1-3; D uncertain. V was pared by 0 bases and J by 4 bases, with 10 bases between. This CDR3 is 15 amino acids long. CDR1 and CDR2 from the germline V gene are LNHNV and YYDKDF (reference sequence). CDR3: CATSRDGADGNTIYF. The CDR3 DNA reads TGTGCCACCAGCAGAGATGGAGCGGACGGAAACACCATATATTTT. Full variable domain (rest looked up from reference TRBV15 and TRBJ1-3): DAMVIQNPRYQVTQFGKPVTLSCSQTLNHNVMYWYQQKSSQAPKLLFHYYDKDFNNEADTPDNFQSRRPNTSFCFLDIRSPGLGDTAMYLCATSRDGADGNTIYFGEGSWLTVV.

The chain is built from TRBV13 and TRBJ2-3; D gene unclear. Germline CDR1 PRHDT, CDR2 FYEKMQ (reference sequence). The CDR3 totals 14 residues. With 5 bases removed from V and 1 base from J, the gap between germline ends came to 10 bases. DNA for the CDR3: TGTGCCAGCAGCCAAGTTAGGGGCACAGATACGCAGTATTTT. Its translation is CASSQVRGTDTQYF.

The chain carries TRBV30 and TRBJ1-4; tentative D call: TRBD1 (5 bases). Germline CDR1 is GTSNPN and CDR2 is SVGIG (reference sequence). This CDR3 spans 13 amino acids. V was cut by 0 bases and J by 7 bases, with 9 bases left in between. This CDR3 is CAWSVWDGEKLFF. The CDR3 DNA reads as TGTGCCTGGAGTGTTTGGGACGGTGAAAAACTGTTTTTT.

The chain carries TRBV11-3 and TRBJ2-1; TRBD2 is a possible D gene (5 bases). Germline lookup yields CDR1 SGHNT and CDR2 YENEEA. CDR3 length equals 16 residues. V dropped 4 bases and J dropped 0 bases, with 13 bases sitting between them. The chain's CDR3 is CASSSGLLSSYNEQFF. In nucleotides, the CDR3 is TGTGCCAGCAGCTCTGGACTCTTGAGCTCCTACAATGAGCAGTTCTTC.

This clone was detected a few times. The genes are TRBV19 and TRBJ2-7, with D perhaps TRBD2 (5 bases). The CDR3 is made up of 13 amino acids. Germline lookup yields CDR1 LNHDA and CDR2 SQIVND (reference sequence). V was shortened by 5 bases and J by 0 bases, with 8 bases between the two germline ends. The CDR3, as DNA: TGTGCCAGTAGTCGAGGGATCTCCTACGAGCAGTACTTC. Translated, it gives CASSRGISYEQYF.

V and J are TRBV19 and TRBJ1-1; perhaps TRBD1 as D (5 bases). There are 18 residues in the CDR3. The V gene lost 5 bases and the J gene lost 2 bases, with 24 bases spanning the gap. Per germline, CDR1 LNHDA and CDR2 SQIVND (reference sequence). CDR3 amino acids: CASSLTRGGEAQNTEAFF. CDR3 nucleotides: TGTGCCAGTAGTCTCACGCGGGGAGGGGAAGCCCAAAACACTGAAGCTTTCTTT.

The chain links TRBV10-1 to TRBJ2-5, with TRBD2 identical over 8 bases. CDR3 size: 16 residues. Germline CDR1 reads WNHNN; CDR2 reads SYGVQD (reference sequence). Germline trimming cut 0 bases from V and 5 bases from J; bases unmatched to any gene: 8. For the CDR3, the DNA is TGCGCCAGCAGTGAGTCCGGGCGGGGGGCCTCGGAGACCCAGTACTTC. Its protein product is CASSESGRGASETQYF.